This is a list of T cell receptor beta chains from one sample in a study of T cell responses to AZD1222 COVID-19 vaccine. Data came from immunoSEQ multiplex PCR; TCRdb stores just in-frame clones and leaves some out. The sample yields 35,000 or so clones, roughly nine tenths seen once. This specimen consisted of peripheral blood, obtained on day 0 of AZD1222 vaccination. Receptors were obtained from an adult in good health. Each CDR3 is given with its conserved first and last residue. The D gene is left open where the match is weak. Only part of the rows carry a size: once, few, many, or a class if the clone is expanded.

abundance | j_gene | d_gene | v_gene | CDR3nt | CDR3aa
. | TRBJ2-4 | TRBD1 | TRBV5-1 | TGCGCCAGCAGACAGGGACAGGGAAACATTCAGTACTTC | CASRQGQGNIQYF
. | TRBJ2-1 | . | TRBV7-9 | TGTGCCAGCACTCCATCCGCCTACAATGAGCAGTTCTTC | CASTPSAYNEQFF
. | TRBJ2-1 | TRBD2 | TRBV28 | TGTGCCACCTCAGCGGGGGGTCAAATCGCGAATGAGCAGTTCTTC | CATSAGGQIANEQFF
. | TRBJ2-5 | . | TRBV5-6 | TGTGCCAGCAGCTTGTTGCCGGAGACCCAGTACTTC | CASSLLPETQYF
. | TRBJ2-7 | TRBD2 | TRBV7-9 | TGTGCCAGCAGCTTCCCCGGGACTAGCGGGAGTCCCCTCGAGCAGTACTTC | CASSFPGTSGSPLEQYF
. | TRBJ1-2 | TRBD1 | TRBV6-5 | TGTGCCATAGGACAGGGAACCTATGGCTACACCTTC | CAIGQGTYGYTF
. | TRBJ2-3 | . | TRBV28 | TGTGCCAGCAGTTTTTGGGGCGGTTCTAGCACAGATACGCAGTATTTT | CASSFWGGSSTDTQYF
few | TRBJ2-7 | TRBD2 | TRBV5-1 | TGCGCCAGCAGAATCCTAGCGGATTTAACCTACGAGCAGTACTTC | CASRILADLTYEQYF
. | TRBJ1-4 | TRBD1 | TRBV18 | TGTGCCAGCTCACCCGGACAGGGTGAAAAACTGTTTTTT | CASSPGQGEKLFF
. | TRBJ1-5 | . | TRBV27 | TGTGCCAGCACTCCGGGGGGGGGAGGTCAGCCCCAGCATTTT | CASTPGGGGQPQHF
once | TRBJ2-1 | TRBD2 | TRBV9 | TGTGCCAGCAGCGCACTAGCGGGGTACAATGAGCAGTTCTTC | CASSALAGYNEQFF
. | TRBJ2-5 | . | TRBV14 | TGTGCCAGCAGCCAAGATCCCGCTCAAGAGACCCAGTACTTC | CASSQDPAQETQYF
. | TRBJ1-2 | . | TRBV7-2 | TGTGCCAGCAGCTTAGTGGGGGGTGATCCTAACTATGGCTACACCTTC | CASSLVGGDPNYGYTF
. | TRBJ2-1 | TRBD1 | TRBV4-1 | TGCGCCAGCAGCCAGGGACAGGGGTCCAATGAGCAGTTCTTC | CASSQGQGSNEQFF
. | TRBJ2-7 | TRBD1 | TRBV3-1/TRBV3-2 | TGTGCCAGCAGCCAAGTCGTAGGGGGCTCATACGAGCAGTACTTC | CASSQVVGGSYEQYF
. | TRBJ2-3 | TRBD2 | TRBV20-1 | TGCAGTGCTAGTCACGGGGGGGCCAGTAGAAGAGATACGCAGTATTTT | CSASHGGASRRDTQYF
once | TRBJ2-7 | . | TRBV6-5 | TGTGCCAGCAGCCCCGGGGTTTACGAGCAGTACTTC | CASSPGVYEQYF
few | TRBJ2-7 | TRBD1 | TRBV18 | TGTGCCAGCTCACTTGAGACAGGGGGCTTTTACGAGCAGTACTTC | CASSLETGGFYEQYF
. | TRBJ1-4 | . | TRBV10-3 | TGTGCCATCAGTGATGCAGGGCATGAAAAACTGTTTTTT | CAISDAGHEKLFF
. | TRBJ2-1 | . | TRBV12-3/TRBV12-4 | TGTGCCAGCAGTCTCGGCCGAGCCCCGCCGTTCTTC | CASSLGRAPPFF
. | TRBJ1-5 | . | TRBV6-2/TRBV6-3 | TGTGCCAGCAGTTACTTGTTCTATAGCAATCAGCCCCAGCATTTT | CASSYLFYSNQPQHF
. | TRBJ2-1 | TRBD2 | TRBV29-1 | TGCAGCGCTCCTGTCGGACTAGCGGGAGGCCACTCCTACAATGAGCAGTTCTTC | CSAPVGLAGGHSYNEQFF
. | TRBJ1-2 | TRBD1 | TRBV9 | TGTGCCAGCAGCGTAGACGGGACAGACAACTATGGCTACACCTTC | CASSVDGTDNYGYTF
. | TRBJ2-7 | . | TRBV18 | TGTGCCAGCTCAGCCCAGGAACAGACGAACGAGCAGTACTTC | CASSAQEQTNEQYF
. | TRBJ2-5 | . | TRBV4-1 | TGCGCCAGCAAGTGGGAGGGGGGCAGCGGGGAGACCCAGTACTTC | CASKWEGGSGETQYF
. | TRBJ2-3 | TRBD2 | TRBV6-4 | TGTGCCAGCAGTGCGACTAGCGGGGGCACAGATACGCAGTATTTT | CASSATSGGTDTQYF
. | TRBJ2-2 | TRBD2 | TRBV10-3 | TGTGCCATCAGCGAAAGTCTAGCGGTCACCGGGGAGCTGTTTTTT | CAISESLAVTGELFF
. | TRBJ2-1 | . | TRBV6-4 | TGTGCCAGCAGTGACAGCTCCTACAATGAGCAGTTCTTC | CASSDSSYNEQFF
once | TRBJ2-3 | . | TRBV7-8 | TGTGCCAGCAGCCCCGGCAGGGTAGGAATTGCAGATACGCAGTATTTT | CASSPGRVGIADTQYF
. | TRBJ2-3 | . | TRBV7-2 | TGTGCCAGCAGCTCTCTAGCTACAGATACGCAGTATTTT | CASSSLATDTQYF
. | TRBJ2-3 | TRBD2 | TRBV19 | TGTGCCAGTACACCTTGGGGACTAGCGGGAACTAGCACAGATACGCAGTATTTT | CASTPWGLAGTSTDTQYF